This T cell receptor beta chain was obtained from a study of cytomegalovirus exposure and HLA in healthy donors. The study's findings and limits: Cytomegalovirus status was reportedly diagnosed by the classifier with high sensitivity and specificity.

In germline, CDR1 is KGHSH, CDR2 LQKENI. J gave up 0 bases and V 2 bases, and 10 bases lay outside the gene matches. The CDR3 is 19 amino acids. As to this clone: The antigen remains undetermined.

Assay used: immunoSEQ multiplex PCR; TCRdb lists only in-frame clones, some missing. The sample shows some 140,000 clones, approximately 84% of them seen only once. V is TRBV18 and J is TRBJ1-1; the match to TRBD1 covers 12 bases. Sequencing was performed on PBMCs. The clonotype originates from a man aged 25 to 40 in good health and CMV-seropositive. This CDR3 reads CASSPKLGTGGFLNTEAFF. CDR3 sequence (DNA): TGTGCCAGCTCACCAAAGCTAGGGACAGGGGGCTTTTTGAACACTGAAGCTTTCTTT.